This entry concerns a single TCR beta chain. Its antigen is currently unknown. The data were taken from a study of T cells expressing NK-cell markers. Study-wide background: Repertoire data for TCR beta were derived from sorted T cells (CD3+CD56+NKG2C+, CD3+CD56+NKG2C- and CD3+CD56-NKG2C+). There were seven HCMV-seropositive donors and one seronegative donor among the eight sequenced. Study results and limitations: CD8+ T cells in more than five donors included dominant NKG2C+ clonotypes at about 1.0-7.0%.

The CDR3 has 18 residues. Production of TCR beta cDNA relied on 5'RACE template switching with UMIs. TCRdb re-analyzed the 5' RACE reads; it lists each CDR3 protein once, without DNA. The sample totals some 600,000 distinct CDR3 sequences; its top ten clones hold approximately 3.5%. The gene calls are TRBV12-3 or TRBV12-4 and TRBJ2-1; TCRdb's D call, TRBD2, is unchecked because there is no DNA. The receptor was isolated from a man between 18 and 35 years old in good health. Specimen: blood T cells: a sorted CD56 or NKG2C T cell subset, CD4+ or CD8+ T cells, or bulk PBMC T cells (not recorded which). The CDR3 protein is CASSLAASGALPYNEQFF.